Below, 4 T cell receptor beta chains from the same sample are listed, as sequenced in a study of OX40 agonist ivuxolimab in advanced cancers. The method was immunoSEQ multiplex PCR; TCRdb's version includes in-frame clones alone and lacks a portion of them. The repertoire includes tens of thousands of clones, 92% of them detected once, and around 0.46% sits in the top ten. Sequencing used CD4+ or CD8+ T cells sorted from blood, obtained in a trial of the OX40 agonist ivuxolimab. All receptors come from an adult with an advanced solid tumor such as melanoma, head and neck, liver or kidney cancer.

This chain connects TRBV14 to TRBJ2-7, with 9 bases aligning to TRBD1. Unmatched junction bases numbered 7, after V lost 1 base and J lost 3 bases. The germline V gene encodes CDR1 SGHDN and CDR2 FVKESK. This CDR3 spans 16 amino acids. The CDR3 is CASSQGRDREVYEQYF. CDR3 nucleotides: TGTGCCAGCAGCCAAGGCAGGGACAGGGAAGTCTACGAGCAGTACTTC.

This chain connects TRBV5-4 to TRBJ2-7; D not resolved. Trimming pared 2 bases from V and 9 bases from J, leaving 12 bases between. Germline V gene lookup returns CDR1 SGHNT and CDR2 YYREEE (reference sequence). CDR3 length: 12 residues. CDR3 coding DNA: TGTGCCAGCAGCTTAGTGTTGTTTTGGCAGTACTTC. Translation gives CASSLVLFWQYF.

The chain has TRBV6-5 and TRBJ1-5; the D is unclear. Germline lookup yields CDR1 MNHEY and CDR2 SVGAGI. The CDR3 is 13 residues long. Trimming pared 1 base from V and 4 bases from J, leaving 5 bases between. The CDR3 reads CASSYLGNQPQHF. The DNA of the CDR3 is TGTGCCAGCAGTTACTTGGGTAATCAGCCCCAGCATTTT.

The chain combines TRBV7-9 with TRBJ1-2, with 7 bases matching TRBD1. J was trimmed by 4 bases and V by 5 bases; bases with no gene match: 7. Looked up from germline, CDR1 is SEHNR and CDR2 is FQNEAQ (reference sequence). This CDR3 region has 14 residues. CDR3 nucleotides: TGTGCCAGCAGCCCCGGGACAGAAGGCTATGGCTACACCTTC. Translation gives CASSPGTEGYGYTF.